Given below is one T cell receptor beta chain in context. Using a J-beta primer mix together with a sample-barcoded 5' primer, a second PCR was run for about 6 to 12 cycles. From the 5' RACE reads, TCRdb called clonotypes with MiXCR, one entry per CDR3 protein. The sample records around 670,000 distinct CDR3 sequences, approximately 30% being singletons. Germline CDR1 and CDR2: LGHDT and YNNKEL (reference sequence). V was clipped by 3 bases and J by 3 bases, with 8 bases between them. The CDR3 sequence is 13 residues long. This record belongs to a study of blood T cells in healthy people across ages. The receptor's source is a woman of 80 years or more in good health. Specimen: blood. This chain connects TRBV3-1 to TRBJ1-2; D call uncertain. The CDR3, as DNA: TGTGCCAGCAGCCAGAGGGAGGACTATGGCTACACCTTC. This translates into CASSQREDYGYTF.